These 22 T cell receptor beta chains were all obtained from the same sample, sequenced in a study of neurological immune-mediated disorders (dated by TCRdb to between 2019 and 2020). Libraries came from 5' RACE. The sequencing machine was an Illumina HiSeq 2500. The raw public reads went through TCRdb reprocessing: fastp at Q25, MiXCR clone calling, in-frame beta chains kept. Merged by CDR3 protein, the rows form single entries marked with the most common genes and DNA. This sample has approximately 52,000 distinct CDR3 sequences in its table, and around 3.1% of those were observed once. About 5.4% of the sample belongs to the ten largest clones. Sequenced: PBMCs. These receptors all come from a man aged 35 to 55 with multiple sclerosis.

Ten or more counts support this clonotype. This chain connects TRBV12-3 or TRBV12-4 to TRBJ2-7; perhaps TRBD2 as D (5 bases). Deletions cut 6 bases from V and 2 bases from J, with 17 bases between. The CDR3 totals 15 residues. In DNA form, the CDR3 reads TGTGCCAGCAGGGAGCGGACCGGCCACCCCTACGAGCAGTACTTC. It yields the protein CASRERTGHPYEQYF.

This clonotype was counted between two and nine times. The CDR3 protein is CATGFSSGNTIYF. The CDR3 DNA is TGTGCCACGGGATTTAGCTCTGGAAACACCATATATTTT. The rearrangement joins TRBV10-3 to TRBJ1-3; D is ambiguous. V lost 10 bases to trimming and J lost 0 bases, with 10 bases between them. Germline CDR1 and CDR2: ENHRY and SYGVKD. This CDR3 region has 13 residues.

This clonotype was seen a few times. One end of the junction is discordant with germline, which a read error may explain. J is TRBJ1-5 and V is TRBV12-3 or TRBV12-4; no clear D gene. This CDR3 is built from 15 residues. CDR3 residues: CASSWGYARNQPQNF. The CDR3 DNA reads as TGTGCCAGCAGTTGGGGATATGCGAGAAACCAGCCCCAGAATTTT.

The table lists this clonotype with many counts. V is TRBV29-1 and J is TRBJ2-5; D possibly matches TRBD1 or TRBD2 (6 bases each). Germline values: CDR1 SQVTM, CDR2 ANQGSEA. The V gene lost 2 bases and the J gene lost 4 bases, with 11 bases spanning the gap. There are 13 residues in the CDR3. The CDR3 here is CSVESGGGETQYF. The CDR3 coding sequence is TGCAGCGTTGAATCAGGAGGGGGAGAGACCCAGTACTTC.

As for this clonotype: A read error may produce the germline difference seen at one junction end. The rearrangement uses TRBV6-5 and TRBJ1-5; tentative D call: TRBD1 (5 bases). Germline CDR1 MNHEY, CDR2 SVGAGI. The CDR3 is 15 residues long. The CDR3 nucleotides read TGTGCCAGCAGTTACTCTCGGTCAGGGCATCAGCCCCAGAATTTT. Its protein product is CASSYSRSGHQPQNF.

On this clonotype: Possible read error: a much larger clone is one base away. The chain combines TRBV5-1 with TRBJ2-3, with D perhaps matching TRBD1 (6 bases). V was shortened by 5 bases and J by 2 bases, with 15 bases between the two germline ends. Germline V lookup: CDR1 SGHRS, CDR2 YFSETQ. The CDR3 totals 15 residues. The CDR3 sequence is CASRYTRGNTDTQYF. The DNA for the CDR3 is TGCGCCAGCAGATATACCAGGGGTAACACAGATACGCAGTATTTT.

The V and J genes are TRBV15 and TRBJ2-2, with unresolved D. The CDR3 spans 13 residues. The V end lost 5 bases, the J end lost 6 bases, and 10 bases lay between the germline ends. Germline V lookup: CDR1 LNHNV, CDR2 YYDKDF (reference sequence). DNA for the CDR3: TGTGCCACCAGCGGTCGAGAGGCCGGGGAGCTGTTTTTT. It translates to CATSGREAGELFF.

This clonotype appeared many times. The chain has TRBV20-1 and TRBJ2-7; possible D gene TRBD1, 6 bases. CDR1 DFQATT and CDR2 SNEGSKA come from the germline V gene (reference sequence). V was pared by 3 bases and J by 1 base, with 16 bases between. The CDR3 totals 15 residues. This CDR3 is CSASGGHGTSYEQYF. Here the CDR3 DNA reads TGCAGTGCTAGTGGGGGACACGGAACATCCTACGAGCAGTACTTC.

This clonotype was observed many times. The DNA for the CDR3 is TGCAGTGCTAGAGGAGAGGGGCCCACGTCATTAAATCAGCCCCAGCATTTT. Amino acid sequence: CSARGEGPTSLNQPQHF. The rearrangement uses TRBV20-1 and TRBJ1-5; TRBD1 might be the D (5 bases). Germline assignment: CDR1 DFQATT and CDR2 SNEGSKA (reference sequence). The CDR3 consists of 17 residues. V shed 1 base and J shed 4 bases, with 20 bases lying between them.

This clonotype was seen many times. The V gene is TRBV12-3 or TRBV12-4, the J gene TRBJ2-3; TRBD2 matches 11 bases. This CDR3 comprises 15 residues. V lost 3 bases and J lost 4; bases outside the gene matches: 3. The CDR3 loop is CASSFRSGGADTQYF. CDR3 bases: TGTGCCAGCAGTTTCCGTAGCGGGGGGGCAGATACGCAGTATTTT.

This clonotype has at least ten counts. The V and J genes are TRBV18 and TRBJ2-3, with no clear D. Germline V gene data show CDR1 as KGHSH and CDR2 as LQKENI. Trimming removed 4 bases from V and 0 bases from J, with 5 bases in between. This CDR3 is 13 amino acids long. The DNA of the CDR3 is TGTGCCAGCTCACTAGGGAGCACAGATACGCAGTATTTT. It encodes CASSLGSTDTQYF.

The chain employs TRBV4-1 and TRBJ2-7; D is undetermined. CDR1 is MGHRA, CDR2 YSYEKL, per germline. CDR3 length equals 14 residues. V shed 1 base and J shed 6 bases, with 13 bases lying between them. CDR3 loop: CASSQGGVEGEQYF. CDR3 sequence (DNA): TGCGCCAGCAGCCAAGGTGGTGTTGAAGGCGAGCAGTACTTC.

The gene calls are TRBV11-2 and TRBJ1-1; no reliable D call. Trimming took 1 base from V and 5 from J, leaving 14 bases between them. The CDR3 consists of 15 residues. From germline, CDR1 is SGHAT and CDR2 FQNNGV. DNA of the CDR3: TGTGCCAGCAGCTTAGGAGATACCGGGTGGACTGAAGCTTTCTTT. It is translated as CASSLGDTGWTEAFF.

On this clonotype: A much larger clone differs from this one at a single base, so this may be a read error. The chain combines TRBV27 with TRBJ1-5; D gene unclear. The CDR3 is made up of 12 amino acids. Germline V lookup: CDR1 MNHEY, CDR2 SMNVEV (reference sequence). V shed 7 bases and J shed 9 bases, with 13 bases lying between them. In nucleotides, the CDR3 is TGTGCCAGCATTTTCTCCACGGGGCCCCAGCATTTT. Its protein product is CASIFSTGPQHF.

This clonotype was recorded many times. The chain uses TRBV5-1 and TRBJ1-4, with TRBD1 identical over 9 bases. CDR1 is SGHRS and CDR2 is YFSETQ in the germline V gene. With V trimmed by 5 bases and J by 3 bases, 2 bases remained unmatched. CDR3 length equals 14 residues. The CDR3: CASRRDRANEKLFF. CDR3 in DNA: TGCGCCAGCAGGCGGGACAGGGCTAATGAAAAACTGTTTTTT.

This clonotype has at least ten counts. The chain links TRBV12-3 or TRBV12-4 to TRBJ1-6, with no clear D. Trimming removed 7 bases from V and 0 bases from J, with 16 bases in between. There are 17 residues in the CDR3. CDR3 nucleotides: TGTGCCAGCAATCACCAGCAAAGCTACTCCTATAATTCACCCCTCCACTTT. Translation gives CASNHQQSYSYNSPLHF.

The V and J genes are TRBV6-5 and TRBJ1-4; 9 bases align to TRBD1. The V segment lost 5 bases and the J segment 0 bases; nucleotides outside the gene matches: 10. The germline gives CDR1 MNHEY, CDR2 SVGAGI. CDR3 length: 18 amino acids. The DNA for the CDR3 is TGTGCCAGCAGTAATACCGGGACAGGGTACCCAACTAATGAAAAACTGTTTTTT. Encoded protein: CASSNTGTGYPTNEKLFF.

Many counts were recorded for this clonotype. The chain joins TRBV12-3 or TRBV12-4 to TRBJ2-3, with no clear D. With 6 bases removed from V and 2 bases from J, the gap between germline ends came to 3 bases. CDR3 length: 11 residues. In DNA form, the CDR3 reads TGTGCCAGCAGCCACACAGATACGCAGTATTTT. This codes for CASSHTDTQYF.

This clonotype appeared many times. The chain joins TRBV5-1 to TRBJ2-1; D gene ambiguous. The ends were cut back, 0 bases at V and 4 bases at J, with 11 bases in the middle. Per the germline V gene, CDR1 is SGHRS and CDR2 is YFSETQ. The CDR3 loop spans 15 amino acids. The CDR3 protein is CASSLAPEDYNEQFF. CDR3 sequence (DNA): TGCGCCAGCAGCTTGGCTCCAGAAGATTACAATGAGCAGTTCTTC.

This clonotype was picked up many times. The V gene is TRBV27, the J gene TRBJ2-3; D possibly uses TRBD1 or TRBD2 (5 bases each). The CDR3 runs to 14 residues. Per germline, CDR1 MNHEY and CDR2 SMNVEV (reference sequence). V was clipped by 2 bases and J by 4 bases, with 10 bases between them. CDR3 amino acids: CASSLRGVADTQYF. DNA for the CDR3: TGTGCCAGCAGTTTACGAGGGGTGGCAGATACGCAGTATTTT.

This clonotype has only a few counts. One base away lies a much larger clone, so this may be a sequencing read error. This likely comes from a read error, as the CDR3 has no conserved phenylalanine or tryptophan at its end. The CDR3 protein is CASRGGRIPWKQYI. The CDR3 DNA is TGTGCCAGCAGGGGGGGACGGATCCCCTGGAAGCAGTACATC. V is TRBV6-5 and J is TRBJ2-7, with D possibly being TRBD2 (6 bases). The CDR3 is 14 amino acids. Trimming took 6 bases from V and 8 from J, leaving 20 bases between them. Germline V gives CDR1 MNHEY, CDR2 SVGAGI.

This clonotype was found a few times. Germline is not matched at one junction end, which may reflect a read error. The V gene is TRBV12-3 or TRBV12-4, the J gene TRBJ1-6; 7 bases match TRBD1. This CDR3 is built from 14 residues. The CDR3 loop reads CASRPNRGNSPLNF. As DNA, the CDR3 is TGTGCCAGCAGGCCAAACAGGGGAAACTCACCCCTCAACTTT.